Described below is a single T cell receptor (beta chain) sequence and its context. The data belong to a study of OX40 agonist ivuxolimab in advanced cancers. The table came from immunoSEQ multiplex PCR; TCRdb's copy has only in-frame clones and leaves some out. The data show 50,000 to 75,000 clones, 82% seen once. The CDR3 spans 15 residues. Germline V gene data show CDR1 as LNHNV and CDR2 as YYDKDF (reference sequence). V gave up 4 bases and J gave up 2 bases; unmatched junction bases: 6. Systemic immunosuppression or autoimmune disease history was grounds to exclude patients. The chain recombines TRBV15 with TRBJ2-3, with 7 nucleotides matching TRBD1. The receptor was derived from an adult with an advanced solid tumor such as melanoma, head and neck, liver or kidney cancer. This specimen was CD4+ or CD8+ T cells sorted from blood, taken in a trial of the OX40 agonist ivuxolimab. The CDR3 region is CATSTLGTVTDTQYF. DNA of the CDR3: TGTGCCACCAGCACCCTCGGGACAGTCACAGATACGCAGTATTTT.